The sequence of this TCR beta chain was determined in a study of cytomegalovirus exposure and HLA in healthy donors. Overall study findings and caveats: Among immune exposure information, only CMV serostatus was available. A later analysis reportedly found fewer N-insertions in an Asian-associated ancestry cluster than the roughly 670-donor mean.

Turning to this clone: Its specificity is not known.

The PCR had 60 Vbeta and 13 Jbeta primers. TCRdb's copy holds only in-frame clones and misses some; the assay was immunoSEQ multiplex PCR. There are fewer than 150,000 clones in the sample; about 82% occur only once, and around 4.8% lies in the top ten. The CDR3 is made up of 15 amino acids. V dropped 3 bases and J dropped 6; count of bases not matched to a gene: 6. CDR1 is SGHNT, CDR2 YENEEA, per germline. Input material: PBMCs. The sequence was collected from a man younger than 40 in good health. The V gene is TRBV11-3, the J gene TRBJ2-2, with 8 bases aligning to TRBD1. The CDR3 reads CASSFDRGTAGELFF. The CDR3, as DNA: TGTGCCAGCAGCTTCGACAGGGGAACTGCCGGGGAGCTGTTTTTT.